This TCR beta chain derives from a study of CXCR3-negative and CXCR3-positive naive CD8 T cells. This CDR3 spans 15 amino acids. Germline V CDR1 and CDR2: SGHVS, FNYEAQ. General study findings and limits: Similar TRBV-TRBJ usage was seen in naive cells (both CXCR3-negative and CXCR3-positive), but memory cells differed. Relative to CXCR3-negative naive cells, CXCR3-positive naive cells had more hydrophobic TRB CDR3s.

For this clonotype: As yet, its antigen is unknown.

The libraries of TRB cDNA were constructed through 5' RACE using UMI labels. Each CDR3 protein gets one entry in TCRdb, which reprocessed the 5' RACE reads and gives no DNA. The specimen's table records 150,000 to 180,000 distinct CDR3 sequences. The clonotype originates from a human donor in good health. Some clones in this sample may be carry-over from other donors' samples. The V call is TRBV7-6, the J call TRBJ2-2; absent DNA, TCRdb's TRBD1 call cannot be checked. The sequenced sample was naive CXCR3+ CD8+ T cells from blood. Subset defined: CD45RO-CCR7+CD27+CD95- naive CD8+ T cells expressing CXCR3 (TNR3+). CDR3 sequence reads: CASSLEGGNTGELFF.